This T cell receptor (beta chain) was recorded in a study of vaccination and CD4 T cells after COVID-19. Study as a whole: Participants were given two doses of BNT162b2 or mRNA-1273 vaccine. Cells received overlapping spike peptides from SARS-CoV-2, HCoV-NL63, HCoV-OC43 and HCoV-229E as stimulation.

Noted time point: late sampling 161 to 241 days after vaccination in a few convalescent patients. Treatment noted: roughly 10-day PBMC culture with coronavirus spike peptide pools or control peptides (ViraFEST assay). Following a culture period (roughly ten days), negative selection was used to isolate CD4+ T cells. With the Oncomine TCR Beta short-read assay, DNA from cultured CD4+ T cells was sequenced. TCRdb re-derived calls from the PCR reads in MiXCR, one entry per CDR3 protein. The profile covers some 21,000 distinct CDR3 sequences, with roughly 44% appearing a single time and approximately 4.9% taken by the ten largest. Trimming stripped 4 bases from V and 10 bases from J, with 16 bases between. The germline gives CDR1 SGHKS, CDR2 YYEKEE (reference sequence). This CDR3 has 13 amino acids. On this clonotype itself: Its matching antigen is unknown.

This TCR derives from a human donor who had recovered from COVID-19. The chain carries TRBV5-5 and TRBJ2-3; D is possibly TRBD2 (6 bases). The sequencing here drew on CD4+ T cells from blood, cultured in vitro, taken about 7 months after SARS-CoV-2 vaccination. In DNA, the CDR3 is TGTGCCAGCAGCCACCGATCGGGACTCCCGCAGTATTTT. Protein: CASSHRSGLPQYF.